The clone carrying this TCR beta chain appeared once. This specimen comes from a study of shared clonotypes between healthy human individuals. The method was immunoSEQ multiplex PCR; TCRdb's version includes in-frame clones alone and lacks a portion of them. The sample yields over a million clones, about 77% seen once. This CDR3 contains 15 residues. CDR1 and CDR2 from the germline V gene are SGHAT and FQNNGV. V was clipped by 3 bases and J by 3 bases, with 13 bases between them. The gene calls are TRBV11-2 and TRBJ2-3, with D unresolved. The sample taken for sequencing was memory CD4+ T cells sorted from blood. Indicated subset: CD45RA-negative fraction. The TCR comes from a man in his late teens or twenties in good health. DNA for the CDR3: TGTGCCAGCAGCTTCGTGGCGGTATGGACAGATACGCAGTATTTT. It translates to CASSFVAVWTDTQYF.